The source of this TCR beta chain is a study of blood T cell repertoires in COVID-19. Germline assignment: CDR1 SGHTA and CDR2 FQGNSA. Trimming cost V 3 bases and J 2 bases, with 10 bases left between them. The CDR3 contains 15 residues. Clones were sequenced by immunoSEQ multiplex PCR, and TCRdb holds only the in-frame ones, with some missing. The data hold approximately 300,000 clones, with around 92% observed a single time. This chain uses TRBV7-2 with TRBJ2-2; D possibly corresponds to TRBD2 (5 bases). The TCR comes from a man aged 18-30 years who had recovered from COVID-19. Sample: peripheral blood. The CDR3 protein is CASSFRTSNTGELFF. The CDR3 bases are TGTGCCAGCAGCTTTCGGACTTCCAACACCGGGGAGCTGTTTTTT. Variable domain in full (rest from reference TRBV7-2 and TRBJ2-2): GAGVSQSPSNKVTEKGKDVELRCDPISGHTALYWYRQSLGQGLEFLIYFQGNSAPDKSGLPSDRFSAERTGGSVSTLTIQRTQQEDSAVYLCASSFRTSNTGELFFGEGSRLTVL.